The 32 T cell receptor delta chains reported below all come from one sample, sequenced in a study of in vitro expanded adult blood gammadelta T cells. Their target antigens are unknown. TCRdb fed the 5' RACE reads to CATT. The data contain around 700 delta-chain clones, under 40% of them singletons. This sample's treatment: AbnobaViscum Pini, a non-fermented European mistletoe (Viscum album, pine host) extract drug, around 940 ug/mL. Live CD3+ TCRgammadelta+ Vgamma9+ Vdelta2+ T cells were FACS-sorted after expansion. A one-day pulse of about 1,000 ug/mL AbnobaViscum P was given to PBMC before three washes. Expansion lasted approximately 13 days, and IL-2 was replenished every 3 to 4 days. The sequences come from gamma-delta T cells from peripheral blood expanded in culture, collected from an in vitro culture stimulated with Abnoba P. These receptors all come from an adult in good health.

For this clone: A far more abundant clone sits one base away, making this likely a read error. At the DNA level, this CDR3 is encoded by other sequences in the same sample as well. The chain is built from TRDV2 and TRDJ1; TRDD3 matches at 9 bases. Trimming cost V 3 bases and J 5 bases; bases outside gene matches: 12. CDR3 length equals 16 residues. The germline gives CDR1 GEAIGNYY, CDR2 EKD. The CDR3 region has the DNA TGTGCCTGTGACCCACTGGGGGAGAGTTTCACTGATAAACTCATCTTT. Translation gives CACDPLGESFTDKLIF.

Comment on this clone: Translating this DNA gives a protein that differs at residue 10 from the TCRdb one, which belongs to a much larger clone; a read error is likely, and the protein shown is this translation. The chain joins TRDV2 to TRDJ1; unclear D gene. The V gene lost 6 bases and the J gene lost 4 bases, with 20 bases spanning the gap. The V gene's germline CDR1 is GEAIGNYY and CDR2 EKD. The CDR3 totals 15 residues. The CDR3, as DNA: TGTGCCTGTATATCGATGGCGAGCGACAACGATAAACTCATCTTT. Its protein product is CACISMASDNDKLIF.

Sample share makes this clone large. The same CDR3 can be traced to other DNA sequences in this sample. This rearrangement joins TRDV2 to TRDJ3; TRDD3 matches 12 bases. Germline V CDR1 and CDR2: GEAIGNYY, EKD. Unmatched junction bases numbered 16, after V lost 2 bases and J lost 0 bases. This CDR3 comprises 23 residues. The CDR3 DNA is TGTGCCTGTGACAGCCTCCCTCGAGGTACTGGGGGATACAGCTCCTGGGACACCCGACAGATGTTTTTC. This encodes CACDSLPRGTGGYSSWDTRQMFF.

Comments on this clone: Being one base from a much bigger clone, this may be a read error. The identical CDR3 is also encoded by other nucleotide sequences in the sample. The CDR3: CACDSVLGDTSYTDKLIF. The CDR3, as DNA: TGTGCCTGTGACTCCGTGCTGGGGGATACGTCGTACACCGATAAGCTCATCTTT. The rearrangement uses TRDV2 and TRDJ1, with 12 bases identical to TRDD3. CDR3 length: 18 amino acids. Germline assignment: CDR1 GEAIGNYY and CDR2 EKD.

As for this clone: A read error likely explains this, since a far larger clone differs by one base. The same CDR3 also results from other DNA sequences found in this sample. This chain links TRDV2 with TRDJ3; TRDD3 aligns across 12 bases. CDR1 is GEAIGNYY and CDR2 is EKD in the germline V gene. There are 23 residues in the CDR3. This CDR3 reads CACDSLPRGTGGYSSWDTRQMFF. The CDR3 nucleotides read TGTGCCTGTGACAGCCTCCCTCGAGGTACTGGGGGATACAGCTCCTGGGACACTCGACAGATGTTTTTC.

By share, this clone ranks as large (0.1 to 1%). Other DNA sequences from this sample encode an identical CDR3 as well. The CDR3 loop reads CACDKLGDTSDKLIF. The CDR3 coding sequence is TGTGCCTGTGACAAGTTGGGGGATACTTCCGATAAACTCATCTTT. This chain uses TRDV2 with TRDJ1, with 10 bases lining up with TRDD3. Unmatched junction bases numbered 5, after V lost 2 bases and J lost 3 bases. The CDR3 is made up of 15 amino acids. In germline, CDR1 is GEAIGNYY, CDR2 EKD.

Concerning this clone: This may be a read error: a much more frequent sequence differs by one nucleotide. Additional DNA sequences in this sample encode the identical CDR3. This chain uses TRDV2 with TRDJ1; TRDD3 aligns across 10 bases. The V gene end was trimmed by 0 bases and the J gene end by 5 bases; junction bases not matched to a gene: 8. The CDR3 has 16 amino acids. Germline V gene lookup returns CDR1 GEAIGNYY and CDR2 EKD. CDR3 residues: CACDTLGGDTTDKLIF. The DNA of the CDR3 is TGTGCCTGTGACACCCTAGGGGGGGATACGACTGATAAACTCATCTTT.

This clone was observed a single time. A far larger clone is just one base off, so this is likely a read error. This chain joins TRDV2 and TRDJ1, with 8 bases lining up with TRDD3. There are 18 residues in the CDR3. CDR1 is GEAIGNYY and CDR2 is EKD in the germline V gene. Trimming removed 0 bases from V and 4 bases from J; junction bases left unmatched: 15. The CDR3 reads CACDTVGGLGDAGDKLIF. CDR3 nucleotides: TGTGCCTGTGACACCGTTGGAGGCTTGGGGGATGCCGGCGATAAACTCATCTTT.

Concerning this clone itself: Possible read error: a much larger clone is one base away. This CDR3 is also generated by other DNA sequences in the sample. The chain's CDR3 is CACDTGGMGDFSPLSWDTRQMFF. The CDR3 DNA sequence: TGTGCCTGTGACACCGGAGGAATGGGGGATTTCTCTCCGCTCTCCTGGGACACACGACAGATGTTTTTC. This sequence joins TRDV2 and TRDJ3, with 8 bases identical to TRDD3. In germline, CDR1 is GEAIGNYY, CDR2 EKD. The CDR3 loop spans 23 amino acids.

Only a few counts were recorded for this clone. Given a much more abundant clone one base away, this may be a read error. The same CDR3 can be traced to other DNA sequences in this sample. The genes are TRDV2 and TRDJ1, with D tentatively TRDD3 (6 bases). The CDR3 is 18 residues long. The germline V gene encodes CDR1 GEAIGNYY and CDR2 EKD. CDR3 residues: CACDPVLGGLRYTDKLIF. In nucleotides, the CDR3 is TGTGCCTGTGACCCAGTACTGGGAGGGCTGCGGTACACTGATAAACTCATCTTT.

This clone is labeled as large. The sample holds other DNA sequences that translate to the same CDR3. V usage is TRDV2 and J usage is TRDJ1, with 13 bases aligning to TRDD3. CDR1 is GEAIGNYY, CDR2 EKD, per germline. The CDR3 spans 17 residues. The junction had 3 bases not matched to a gene; V was cut back by 0 bases and J by 0 bases. CDR3 bases: TGTGCCTGTGACACCCTACTGGGGGATACGCACACCGATAAACTCATCTTT. Translating it yields CACDTLLGDTHTDKLIF.

By sample fraction, this clone is large (0.1 to 1%). Other DNA sequences of this sample code for an identical CDR3. V gene TRDV2 combines with J gene TRDJ1; 7 nucleotides agree with TRDD3. V dropped 3 bases and J dropped 0; count of bases not matched to a gene: 12. Germline V gene sequence: CDR1 GEAIGNYY, CDR2 EKD. The CDR3 has 17 amino acids. The CDR3 loop is CACDALGVSPNTDKLIF. The CDR3 nucleotides read TGTGCCTGTGACGCCCTGGGGGTTAGCCCTAACACCGATAAACTCATCTTT.

This clone was seen a single time. This likely traces to a read error, being one base from a far larger clone. This CDR3 is also generated by other DNA sequences in the sample. V is TRDV2 and J is TRDJ1; 13 bases agree with TRDD3. The CDR3 length is 17 residues. Germline CDR1 is GEAIGNYY and CDR2 is EKD. CDR3 sequence (DNA): TGTGCCTGTGACACCCTACTGGGGGATACGCACACTGATAAACTCATCTTT. Translation: CACDTLLGDTHTDKLIF.

Concerning this clone itself: TCRdb records a much larger clone's protein for this DNA, with a difference at residue 9 that likely arises from a read error; the protein given is the translation of the DNA. This sequence joins TRDV2 and TRDJ1; TRDD3 agrees at 7 bases. Germline V gene lookup returns CDR1 GEAIGNYY and CDR2 EKD. The CDR3 extends over 15 amino acids. Trimming removed 3 bases from V and 4 bases from J; junction bases left unmatched: 10. CDR3: CACDAWGTPGDKLIF. CDR3 DNA sequence: TGTGCCTGTGACGCTTGGGGGACACCGGGCGATAAACTCATCTTT.

Only a few counts were recorded for this clone. This clone may be a read error of a much larger clone one base away. The sample holds other DNA sequences that translate to the same CDR3. The chain links TRDV2 to TRDJ1; 10 nucleotides agree with TRDD3. With 0 bases clipped from V and 5 bases from J, the junction kept 14 bases outside the gene matches. The CDR3 has 18 amino acids. Germline assignment: CDR1 GEAIGNYY and CDR2 EKD. CDR3 amino acids: CACDTVGGLGDTGDKLIF. The CDR3 DNA follows: TGTGCCTGTGACACCGTTGGAGGCTTGGGGGATACCGGTGATAAACTCATCTTT.

There are a few counts of this clone. The likely explanation is a read error, given a far larger clone one base away. Other DNA sequences in the same sample also yield this CDR3. The chain recombines TRDV2 with TRDJ1; maybe TRDD3 (6 bases). Germline V lookup: CDR1 GEAIGNYY, CDR2 EKD. The CDR3 sequence is 15 residues long. The CDR3 loop reads CACDTVGAYTDKLIF. The CDR3 coding sequence is TGTGCATGTGACACCGTGGGGGCTTACACCGATAAACTCATCTTT.

With respect to this clone: This is likely an artifact of a read error, given a far larger clone one base away. The genes are TRDV2 and TRDJ1; 11 bases are shared with TRDD3. Germline-derived CDR1 and CDR2 are GEAIGNYY and EKD. The CDR3 is made up of 18 amino acids. The CDR3 region has the DNA TGTGCCCGTGACCCTGTACTGGGGGATATGGGGTACACCGATAAACTCATCTTT. It encodes CARDPVLGDMGYTDKLIF.

A note on this clone: This sequence is one base from a far larger clone and is likely a read error. The genes are TRDV2 and TRDJ1, with 8 bases lining up with TRDD3. The germline CDR1 and CDR2 sequences are GEAIGNYY and EKD. V lost 0 bases to trimming and J lost 0 bases; unmatched junction nucleotides: 11. The CDR3 is 18 amino acids. CDR3 loop: CACDTLRAGGAYTDKLIF. The CDR3 nucleotides read TGTGCCTGTGACACCTTAAGGGCTGGGGGAGCGTACACCGATAAACTCATCTTT.

For this clone: A read error is the likely source, as a far larger clone sits one nucleotide away. Other nucleotide sequences from this sample produce the same CDR3. The chain employs TRDV2 and TRDJ1; no definite D call. Trimming shortened V by 3 bases and J by 0 bases, and 10 bases separated the two germline ends. CDR3 length equals 14 residues. In germline, CDR1 is GEAIGNYY, CDR2 EKD. Written as DNA, the CDR3 is TGTGCCTGTGACTCATTACTTCACACCGATAAACTCATCTTT. This translates into CACDSLLHTDKLIF.

In this sample, this clone is medium-sized. This rearrangement joins TRDV2 to TRDJ1; 11 nucleotides line up with TRDD3. V lost 0 bases and J lost 0; bases outside the gene matches: 2. This CDR3 has 16 amino acids. Germline loops: CDR1 GEAIGNYY, CDR2 EKD. The CDR3 spells CACDTVGDTHTDKLIF. The CDR3 nucleotides read TGTGCCTGTGACACCGTGGGGGATACGCACACCGATAAACTCATCTTT.

Judged by abundance, this clone is large (0.1 to 1%). CDR3 loop: CACDTLLGDKDKLIF. As DNA, the CDR3 is TGTGCCTGTGACACCTTACTGGGGGATAAGGATAAACTCATCTTT. The chain combines TRDV2 with TRDJ1; TRDD3 matches at 11 bases. The germline gives CDR1 GEAIGNYY, CDR2 EKD. With V trimmed by 0 bases and J by 5 bases, 4 bases remained unmatched. The CDR3 runs to 15 residues.

To note about this clone: The TCRdb record carries a much larger clone's protein, which differs from this DNA's translation at residue 11; a read error is the likely cause, and the protein listed here is the DNA translation. The V and J genes are TRDV2 and TRDJ1; D might be TRDD3 (5 bases). Per the germline V gene, CDR1 is GEAIGNYY and CDR2 is EKD. This CDR3 has 15 amino acids. CDR3 sequence reads: CACDTVGTHTNKLIF. CDR3 coding DNA: TGTGCCTGTGACACCGTGGGGACTCACACCAATAAACTCATCTTT.

A word on this clone: With only one base between it and a far larger clone, this is likely a read error. V and J are TRDV2 and TRDJ1; the match to TRDD3 covers 10 bases. CDR3 length: 18 amino acids. Germline CDR1 GEAIGNYY, CDR2 EKD. Germline trimming cut 0 bases from V and 6 bases from J; bases unmatched to any gene: 15. CDR3 region: CACDTVSPLTGGLHKLIF. In DNA, the CDR3 is TGTGCCTGTGACACCGTTTCCCCGCTTACTGGGGGATTGCATAAACTCATCTTT.

This clone is large in the sample. Other DNA sequences within the sample encode an identical CDR3. This chain joins TRDV2 and TRDJ1, with 9 bases aligning to TRDD3. The CDR3 has 18 amino acids. V was pared by 4 bases and J by 4 bases, with 18 bases of the junction left unmatched. Per the germline V gene, CDR1 is GEAIGNYY and CDR2 is EKD. CDR3 loop: CACDTLTANTGGVDKLIF. The CDR3 bases are TGTGCCTGTGATACCCTGACGGCGAATACTGGGGGAGTCGATAAACTCATCTTT.

As regards this clone: This likely came from a read error, as a far larger clone is one base away. The CDR3: CACDTILTQPCTGHPNTDKLIF. The DNA of the CDR3 is TGTGCCTGTGACACCATTTTGACCCAACCGTGTACTGGGCACCCGAACACCGATAAACTCATCTTT. The V and J genes are TRDV2 and TRDJ1, with D tentatively TRDD3 (6 bases). The V gene's germline CDR1 is GEAIGNYY and CDR2 EKD. With 0 bases removed from V and 0 bases from J, the gap between germline ends came to 31 bases. The CDR3 has 22 amino acids.

This clone is judged large. Other DNA sequences in this specimen translate into the identical CDR3. V gene TRDV2 combines with J gene TRDJ3; 11 bases agree with TRDD3. The germline CDR1 and CDR2 sequences are GEAIGNYY and EKD. The CDR3 is 19 amino acids. The V and J ends lost 0 bases and 1 base, in that order; junction bases with no gene match: 4. CDR3 nucleotide sequence: TGTGCCTGTGACACCATACTGGGGGATATTTCCTGGGACACCCGACAGATGTTTTTC. Translating gives CACDTILGDISWDTRQMFF.

In the case of this clone: The same CDR3 also results from other DNA sequences found in this sample. This chain joins TRDV2 and TRDJ1; 12 bases line up with TRDD3. Germline CDR1 is GEAIGNYY and CDR2 is EKD. CDR3 length: 16 residues. V was pared by 2 bases and J by 5 bases, with 8 bases of the junction left unmatched. In DNA, the CDR3 is TGTGCCTGTGACAGACTGGGGGATACAGGTACTGATAAACTCATCTTT. It specifies CACDRLGDTGTDKLIF.

Comment on this clone: For this DNA, TCRdb reports the protein of a much larger clone, which diverges at residue 4, most likely from a read error; the protein presented here is translated directly from the DNA. This rearrangement joins TRDV2 to TRDJ1; D gene unclear. Germline V CDR1 and CDR2: GEAIGNYY, EKD. The ends were cut back, 4 bases at V and 0 bases at J, with 11 bases in the middle. The CDR3 consists of 14 residues. The DNA for the CDR3 is TGTGCCTGTGAGTCATTACTTCACACCGATAAACTCATCTTT. Translated: CACESLLHTDKLIF.

Points on this clone: This probably arose from a read error, given a far larger clone one base away. The rearrangement uses TRDV2 and TRDJ3; 10 positions match TRDD3. The germline V gene has CDR1 GEAIGNYY and CDR2 EKD. The CDR3 extends over 23 amino acids. This chain's CDR3 is CACNTYGLGDASGSSWDTRQMFF. The CDR3, as DNA: TGTGCCTGTAACACTTACGGACTGGGGGATGCATCGGGAAGCTCCTGGGACACCCGACAGATGTTTTTC.

This clone appeared a few times. One base separates it from a far larger clone, so it is likely a read error. The V and J genes are TRDV2 and TRDJ1; 8 nucleotides match TRDD3. The V gene's germline CDR1 is GEAIGNYY and CDR2 EKD. With V trimmed by 3 bases and J by 4 bases, 9 bases remained unmatched. CDR3 length: 15 amino acids. CDR3 in amino acids: CACDALLGGNDKLIF. The CDR3 DNA reads TGTGCCTGTGACGCCCTACTGGGGGGGAACGATAAACTCATCTTT.

A note on this clone: A read error likely explains this, since a far larger clone differs by one base. Different DNA sequences within this sample yield the same CDR3. The chain combines TRDV2 with TRDJ1, with TRDD3 identical over 13 bases. Germline V gene data show CDR1 as GEAIGNYY and CDR2 as EKD. The CDR3 totals 20 residues. Written as DNA, the CDR3 is TGTGCCTGTGACACGCCTTTTACTGGGGGATACGGACAGTACACAGATAAACTCATCTTT. Translated: CACDTPFTGGYGQYTDKLIF.

As for this clone: Only one base separates this from a far larger clonotype, so it likely reflects a read error. Distinct nucleotide sequences in the sample also encode this CDR3. This chain uses TRDV2 with TRDJ1, with D perhaps matching TRDD3 (5 bases). This CDR3 is built from 17 residues. Trimming pared 1 base from V and 3 bases from J, leaving 20 bases between. Germline V gene sequence: CDR1 GEAIGNYY, CDR2 EKD. The CDR3 DNA reads TGTGCCTGTGACACAGTAAAGAAAGACCTGGGATCCGATAAACTCATCTTT. Protein: CACDTVKKDLGSDKLIF.